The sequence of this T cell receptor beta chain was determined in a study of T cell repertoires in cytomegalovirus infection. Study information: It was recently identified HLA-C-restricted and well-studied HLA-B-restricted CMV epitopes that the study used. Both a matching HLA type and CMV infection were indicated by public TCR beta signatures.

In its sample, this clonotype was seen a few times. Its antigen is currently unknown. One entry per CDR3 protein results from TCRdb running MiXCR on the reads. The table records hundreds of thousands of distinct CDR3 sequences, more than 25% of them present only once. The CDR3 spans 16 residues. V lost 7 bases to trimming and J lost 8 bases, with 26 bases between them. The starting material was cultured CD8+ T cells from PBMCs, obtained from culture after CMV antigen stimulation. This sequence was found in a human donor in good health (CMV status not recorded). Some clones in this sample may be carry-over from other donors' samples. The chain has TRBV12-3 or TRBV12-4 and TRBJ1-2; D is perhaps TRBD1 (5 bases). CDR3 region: CASTSRDDSPFWGYTF. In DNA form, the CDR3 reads TGTGCCAGCACCTCCCGGGACGATTCCCCATTTTGGGGCTACACCTTC.